The 24 T cell receptor beta chains presented below share a single source sample, sequenced in a study of CD8 T cells in ankylosing spondylitis. TCRdb passed the 5' RACE reads through MiXCR, listing each CDR3 protein once. In the table there are under 300,000 distinct CDR3 sequences, 8% to 9.5% of which are singletons. The sample consisted of blood, either unsorted or a sorted T cell fraction (not recorded which). The receptors derive from a male donor with ankylosing spondylitis or in good health (not recorded which).

This clonotype showed up many times. The chain joins TRBV12-3 or TRBV12-4 to TRBJ2-2, with no clear D. V lost 6 bases to trimming and J lost 4 bases, with 6 bases between them. This CDR3 is built from 12 residues. Here the CDR3 reads CASSYTTGELFF. In DNA, the CDR3 is TGTGCCAGCAGCTATACCACCGGGGAGCTGTTTTTT.

This clonotype was counted at least ten times. This sequence joins TRBV19 and TRBJ1-1; tentatively, D is TRBD1 (5 bases). This CDR3 comprises 11 residues. Trimming stripped 8 bases from V and 1 base from J, with 5 bases between. Germline CDR1 and CDR2: LNHDA and SQIVND (reference sequence). This CDR3 reads CASGANTEAFF. The DNA for the CDR3 is TGTGCCAGTGGGGCGAACACTGAAGCTTTCTTT.

The chain recombines TRBV7-9 with TRBJ1-2, with 7 bases matching TRBD1. The germline CDR1 and CDR2 sequences are SEHNR and FQNEAQ (reference sequence). The CDR3 covers 16 residues. V was clipped by 5 bases and J by 0 bases; unmatched bases: 9. CDR3 residues: CASSAADRASNYGYTF. In DNA form, the CDR3 reads TGTGCCAGCAGCGCCGCAGACAGGGCATCTAACTATGGCTACACCTTC.

In this sample, this clonotype turned up many times. The chain links TRBV20-1 to TRBJ2-5; TRBD2 matches at 9 bases. V was pared by 6 bases and J by 5 bases, with 13 bases of the junction left unmatched. Germline-derived CDR1 and CDR2 are DFQATT and SNEGSKA (reference sequence). CDR3 length: 15 residues. The CDR3 DNA is TGCAGTGCCTTAGTTACCAGCGGGAGGAAGGAGACCCAGTACTTC. Encoded protein: CSALVTSGRKETQYF.

This clonotype was counted ten times or more. V and J are TRBV5-1 and TRBJ2-1; maybe TRBD2 (6 bases). Germline V CDR1 and CDR2: SGHRS, YFSETQ. With 5 bases removed from V and 6 bases from J, the gap between germline ends came to 9 bases. This CDR3 is 12 amino acids long. The CDR3 spells CASRGGGNEQFF. The CDR3 nucleotides are TGCGCCAGCAGGGGGGGAGGCAATGAGCAGTTCTTC.

At least ten counts were recorded for this clonotype. The V gene is TRBV12-3 or TRBV12-4, the J gene TRBJ1-5; TRBD1 is a possible D gene (5 bases). The length of the CDR3 is 14 residues. V gave up 5 bases and J gave up 1 base, with 9 bases separating them. DNA of the CDR3: TGTGCCAGCAGTCAGACAGAGAGCAATCAGCCCCAGCATTTT. Protein product: CASSQTESNQPQHF.

The V gene is TRBV5-4, the J gene TRBJ2-3, with D perhaps assigned TRBD1 or TRBD2 (5 bases each). This CDR3 has 15 residues. Per germline, CDR1 SGHNT and CDR2 YYREEE (reference sequence). The V and J ends lost 3 bases and 6 bases respectively, with 17 bases between them. The DNA for the CDR3 is TGTGCCAGCAGCTCCATGGGGCTAGCTCTGGATACGCAGTATTTT. Translated, it gives CASSSMGLALDTQYF.

The table lists this clonotype with a few counts. This chain uses TRBV7-2 with TRBJ2-7; D may be TRBD2 (6 bases). Deletions cut 5 bases from V and 3 bases from J, with 23 bases between. CDR1 SGHTA and CDR2 FQGNSA come from the germline V gene. This CDR3 spans 17 amino acids. For the CDR3, the DNA is TGTGCCAGCAGCCAAACCGAGGGAGGACAAGGATACTACGAGCAGTACTTC. It translates to CASSQTEGGQGYYEQYF.

Comments on this clonotype: A clone one base away is much larger, so this may be a read error. The chain employs TRBV20-1 and TRBJ2-3, with 9 nucleotides matching TRBD2. This CDR3 is built from 14 residues. Per the germline V gene, CDR1 is DFQATT and CDR2 is SNEGSKA (reference sequence). Losses at the gene ends were 6 bases for V and 7 bases for J; bases not matched to a gene: 11. The CDR3 DNA sequence: TGCAGTGCCCCTACAGCGGGAGGCCCAAATACGCAGTATTTT. This sequence encodes CSAPTAGGPNTQYF.

The chain has TRBV20-1 and TRBJ2-7; 8 nucleotides match TRBD1. The trim removed 4 bases at V and 0 bases at J, leaving 5 bases unmatched. The CDR3 is 14 amino acids. CDR1 is DFQATT and CDR2 is SNEGSKA in the germline V gene (reference sequence). The CDR3: CSATPTGASYEQYF. The CDR3 nucleotides read TGCAGTGCTACCCCGACAGGGGCCTCCTACGAGCAGTACTTC.

Ten or more counts support this clonotype. This chain connects TRBV20-1 to TRBJ2-5, with D uncertain. Trimming took 5 bases from V and 7 from J, leaving 8 bases between them. Germline V gene lookup returns CDR1 DFQATT and CDR2 SNEGSKA (reference sequence). The CDR3 is made up of 10 amino acids. In DNA form, the CDR3 reads TGCAGTGCTGCAGCCGGGACCCAGTACTTC. Translating it yields CSAAAGTQYF.

This clonotype was observed many times. The genes are TRBV18 and TRBJ1-2; a weak D match, TRBD1 (6 bases). Looked up from germline, CDR1 is KGHSH and CDR2 is LQKENI. The V end was cut by 5 bases, the J end by 3 bases, with 13 bases between. The CDR3 has 14 amino acids. The CDR3 DNA reads as TGTGCCAGCTCATCCGGGGGGGGCTACTATGGCTACACCTTC. It codes for CASSSGGGYYGYTF.

This clonotype was recorded at least ten times. The chain has TRBV25-1 and TRBJ2-6; unclear D gene. This CDR3 region has 16 residues. The V end was cut by 6 bases, the J end by 2 bases, with 14 bases between. Germline V gene lookup returns CDR1 MGHDK and CDR2 SYGVNS. Here the CDR3 reads CASSPLVAPGANVLTF. CDR3 in DNA: TGTGCCAGCAGCCCCCTTGTAGCTCCTGGGGCCAACGTCCTGACTTTC.

This clonotype occurred many times. The chain employs TRBV5-1 and TRBJ2-4, with a possible D match to TRBD1 (6 bases). The CDR3 has 14 residues. Germline V CDR1 and CDR2: SGHRS, YFSETQ. V lost 4 bases, J lost 6 bases, and 14 bases lay in between. The CDR3 bases are TGCGCCAGCAGCACCGGGACAAGAGGAAACATTCAGTACTTC. Translation gives CASSTGTRGNIQYF. Together with reference TRBV5-1 and TRBJ2-4, the CDR3 gives the full variable domain: KAGVTQTPRYLIKTRGQQVTLSCSPISGHRSVSWYQQTPGQGLQFLFEYFSETQRNKGNFPGRFSGRQFSNSRSEMNVSTLELGDSALYLCASSTGTRGNIQYFGAGTRLSVL.

This clonotype occurred many times. This rearrangement joins TRBV5-1 to TRBJ1-1, with unresolved D. V lost 0 bases and J 0 bases, leaving 9 bases between the germline ends. This CDR3 is 15 amino acids long. From germline, CDR1 is SGHRS and CDR2 YFSETQ. The CDR3 DNA reads TGCGCCAGCAGCTTGGGCATAGTCCTGAACACTGAAGCTTTCTTT. This sequence encodes CASSLGIVLNTEAFF.

There are many counts of this clonotype. The rearrangement links TRBV5-1 to TRBJ1-2; TRBD1 matches at 9 bases. Germline loops: CDR1 SGHRS, CDR2 YFSETQ. The CDR3 spans 16 residues. Germline trimming cut 4 bases from V and 0 bases from J; bases unmatched to any gene: 7. The CDR3 is CASSGGTGTPNYGYTF. The CDR3 DNA follows: TGCGCCAGCAGCGGAGGGACAGGGACCCCTAACTATGGCTACACCTTC. The complete variable domain, with remaining parts taken from reference TRBV5-1 and TRBJ1-2, reads KAGVTQTPRYLIKTRGQQVTLSCSPISGHRSVSWYQQTPGQGLQFLFEYFSETQRNKGNFPGRFSGRQFSNSRSEMNVSTLELGDSALYLCASSGGTGTPNYGYTFGSGTRLTVV.

This clonotype was counted a single time. This may be a read error, as it is one base from a much larger clone. The CDR3 region is CASSLSHGTYSYNEQFF. Here the CDR3 DNA reads TGTGCCAGCAGTTTATCTCACGGGACCTACTCCTACAATGAGCAGTTCTTC. The genes are TRBV27 and TRBJ2-1; D assignment may be TRBD1 or TRBD2 (5 bases each). Deletions cut 0 bases from V and 0 bases from J, with 12 bases between. Germline values: CDR1 MNHEY, CDR2 SMNVEV (reference sequence). The CDR3 extends over 17 amino acids.

The table lists this clonotype with many counts. This chain joins TRBV9 and TRBJ2-5; TRBD2 is a possible D gene (6 bases). V was trimmed by 0 bases and J by 2 bases, leaving 14 bases between them. This CDR3 spans 16 amino acids. Germline V CDR1 and CDR2: SGDLS, YYNGEE. The CDR3 loop reads CASSVGRLAVQETQYF. The CDR3 DNA is TGTGCCAGCAGCGTAGGCCGGTTAGCGGTTCAAGAGACCCAGTACTTC. The full variable domain, completed using reference TRBV9 and TRBJ2-5, is DSGVTQTPKHLITATGQRVTLRCSPRSGDLSVYWYQQSLDQGLQFLIQYYNGEERAKGNILERFSAQQFPDLHSELNLSSLELGDSALYFCASSVGRLAVQETQYFGPGTRLLVL.

This clonotype was recorded at least ten times. The chain recombines TRBV12-3 or TRBV12-4 with TRBJ2-7; D unresolved. CDR3 size: 15 residues. V shed 8 bases and J shed 2 bases, with 19 bases lying between them. The CDR3 reads CASAPYYGSTYEQYF. CDR3 bases: TGTGCCAGCGCTCCCTACTACGGCAGCACCTACGAGCAGTACTTC.

At least ten counts were recorded for this clonotype. The chain uses TRBV27 and TRBJ1-1, with a possible D match to TRBD1 (6 bases). Trimming cost V 3 bases and J 7 bases, with 12 bases left between them. CDR1 is MNHEY and CDR2 is SMNVEV in the germline V gene (reference sequence). The CDR3 is made up of 13 amino acids. CDR3 coding DNA: TGTGCCAGCAGTTTCCGGGGGGCAGGTGAAGCTTTCTTT. Translating gives CASSFRGAGEAFF.

In its sample, this clonotype was seen many times. The chain is built from TRBV29-1 and TRBJ1-1; no reliable D call. Trimming stripped 4 bases from V and 1 base from J, with 7 bases between. There are 12 residues in the CDR3. Germline CDR1 and CDR2: SQVTM and ANQGSEA. CDR3 loop: CSVVGGNTEAFF. In nucleotides, the CDR3 is TGCAGCGTTGTAGGAGGGAACACTGAAGCTTTCTTT.

This clonotype has a handful of counts. At one end the junction does not follow the germline gene, possibly because of a read error. The gene calls are TRBV7-7 and TRBJ2-5; 9 bases line up with TRBD1. Germline V gene data show CDR1 as SSHAT and CDR2 as FNYEAQ (reference sequence). This CDR3 has 16 residues. CDR3 bases: TGTGCTAGCAGCTTATATGACAGGGGGAGCCAAGAGACCCAGTACTTC. This codes for CASSLYDRGSQETQYF.

In this sample, this clonotype turned up a few times. V usage is TRBV18 and J usage is TRBJ2-3; TRBD2 matches at 8 bases. This CDR3 has 15 residues. J gave up 6 bases and V 3 bases, and 8 bases lay outside the gene matches. The V gene's germline CDR1 is KGHSH and CDR2 LQKENI. DNA of the CDR3: TGTGCCAGCTCACCCGTAGCGGGGAGTTCTGATACGCAGTATTTT. Amino acid sequence: CASSPVAGSSDTQYF.

This clonotype was seen at least ten times. The chain couples TRBV4-1 to TRBJ2-2, with 11 bases that match TRBD2. The CDR3 is 16 amino acids. The J segment lost 6 bases and the V segment lost 8 bases, leaving 11 bases of the junction unmatched. The germline V gene has CDR1 MGHRA and CDR2 YSYEKL. The DNA for the CDR3 is TGCGCCAGCGCCCCGGGGTTAGCGGGGGGGCCCGGGGAGCTGTTTTTT. It yields the protein CASAPGLAGGPGELFF.